These 18 T cell receptor beta chains originate from one sample sequenced in a study of cytomegalovirus exposure and HLA in healthy donors. Primers for the PCR totalled 60 Vbeta and 13 Jbeta. Profiled with immunoSEQ multiplex PCR; TCRdb holds only in-frame clones, not every one. The top ten hold about 5% of the sample, which has roughly 160,000 clones, under 85% seen once. Sequencing used PBMCs. The receptors here all came from a woman aged 18-29 years in good health and CMV-seropositive.

V is TRBV28 and J is TRBJ2-1; 7 nucleotides match TRBD2. The CDR3 runs 14 residues. The V segment lost 3 bases and the J segment 3 bases; nucleotides outside the gene matches: 2. CDR1 and CDR2 (germline): MDHEN, SYDVKM. CDR3 sequence: CASSLGGNYNEQFF. The DNA for the CDR3 is TGTGCCAGCAGTTTGGGGGGGAACTACAATGAGCAGTTCTTC.

The rearrangement uses TRBV19 and TRBJ2-1, with 10 bases aligning to TRBD2. After removal of 4 bases from V and 4 bases from J, the junction contained 10 bases not matched to a gene. Germline V gives CDR1 LNHDA, CDR2 SQIVND (reference sequence). CDR3 length: 17 amino acids. The CDR3 DNA is TGTGCCAGTAGTACCCTAGCGGGAGATATCTTATACAATGAGCAGTTCTTC. It codes for CASSTLAGDILYNEQFF.

The V call is TRBV6-5, the J call TRBJ1-2; TRBD1 aligns across 9 bases. The CDR3 spans 14 residues. Germline trimming cut 7 bases from V and 7 bases from J; bases unmatched to any gene: 10. CDR1 and CDR2 (germline): MNHEY, SVGAGI. CDR3 residues: CASNTGTGKIGYTF. The CDR3 DNA is TGTGCCAGCAACACCGGGACAGGGAAAATTGGCTACACCTTC.

The chain recombines TRBV7-9 with TRBJ2-7; 10 positions agree with TRBD1. CDR1 and CDR2 (germline): SEHNR, FQNEAQ (reference sequence). This CDR3 spans 14 amino acids. The junction had 7 bases not matched to a gene; V was cut back by 4 bases and J by 7 bases. CDR3 sequence (DNA): TGTGCCAGCAGCTCGGGACAGGGGATTCGGGAGCAGTACTTC. Its protein product is CASSSGQGIREQYF.

A word on this clone: Mismatch with germline at one junction end may stem from a read error. The chain employs TRBV7-9 and TRBJ2-7, with 7 nucleotides matching TRBD2. The CDR3 has 16 residues. Germline-derived CDR1 and CDR2 are SEHNR and FQNEAQ (reference sequence). The CDR3 sequence: CSSGQPYRGDYYEQYF. CDR3 in DNA: TGTTCCAGCGGCCAGCCGTACCGGGGGGACTACTACGAGCAGTACTTC.

V gene TRBV5-4 combines with J gene TRBJ1-1; TRBD1 might be the D (6 bases). The V end was cut by 4 bases, the J end by 1 base, with 14 bases between. The germline V gene has CDR1 SGHNT and CDR2 YYREEE (reference sequence). This CDR3 comprises 15 residues. The CDR3 nucleotides read TGTGCCAGCAGCGCTCGTCAGACAGGGAACACTGAAGCTTTCTTT. Protein: CASSARQTGNTEAFF.

Comments on this clone: The sample has other DNA sequences that encode this CDR3 too. The rearrangement joins TRBV9 to TRBJ1-1; perhaps TRBD1 as D (6 bases). The CDR3 spans 14 residues. V was clipped by 3 bases and J by 1 base, with 10 bases between them. Germline assignment: CDR1 SGDLS and CDR2 YYNGEE. CDR3 sequence: CASSAETGNTEAFF. The CDR3 DNA reads TGTGCCAGCAGCGCGGAGACAGGGAACACTGAAGCTTTCTTT.

This chain uses TRBV6-1 with TRBJ2-3; the match to TRBD2 covers 10 bases. CDR3 length equals 14 residues. Germline V lookup: CDR1 MNHNS, CDR2 SASEGT. V lost 6 bases and J lost 5; bases outside the gene matches: 5. CDR3: CASSGAGGQDTQYF. The CDR3, as DNA: TGTGCCAGCAGCGGAGCGGGGGGGCAAGATACGCAGTATTTT.

The chain has TRBV7-9 and TRBJ2-7; weak D call: TRBD1 (6 bases). CDR3 length equals 14 residues. Germline V gene lookup returns CDR1 SEHNR and CDR2 FQNEAQ (reference sequence). The germline V and J ends were trimmed by 4 bases and 1 base, with 11 bases remaining between them. CDR3 sequence (DNA): TGTGCCAGCAGCTCAGGGGCGAAATCCTACGAGCAGTACTTC. It specifies CASSSGAKSYEQYF.

This rearrangement joins TRBV9 to TRBJ1-3, with 8 bases aligning to TRBD1. This CDR3 region has 14 residues. The ends lost 3 bases at V and 8 bases at J; junction bases unmatched: 7. Germline V gives CDR1 SGDLS, CDR2 YYNGEE. CDR3 in amino acids: CASSAFDRGDTIYF. DNA for the CDR3: TGTGCCAGCAGCGCTTTTGACAGGGGAGACACCATATATTTT.

J is TRBJ2-2 and V is TRBV28, with 11 bases fitting TRBD1. This CDR3 region has 15 residues. V shed 6 bases and J 5 bases; nucleotides not matched to a gene: 5. CDR1 is MDHEN, CDR2 SYDVKM, per germline. The CDR3 bases are TGTGCCAGCAGGACCCGGGACAGGGGGACCGGGGAGCTGTTTTTT. As protein: CASRTRDRGTGELFF.

This clone was seen only once. V is TRBV6-1 and J is TRBJ2-7, with D perhaps TRBD1 (5 bases). The CDR3 spans 14 residues. CDR1 and CDR2 from the germline V gene are MNHNS and SASEGT. Between the trimmed V and J ends, which lost 6 bases and 3 bases, there was a span of 15 bases. CDR3 sequence reads: CASRVEDTYYEQYF. The CDR3 coding sequence is TGTGCCAGCAGAGTAGAGGACACCTACTACGAGCAGTACTTC.

The chain employs TRBV23-1 and TRBJ1-6, with a tentative D call TRBD1 (6 bases). TRBV23-1 is noted as an ORF with a role that remains uncertain. The CDR3 spans 15 residues. V lost 0 bases, J lost 10 bases, and 13 bases lay in between. CDR3 sequence: CASSQSKGGGSPLHF. The CDR3 nucleotides read TGCGCCAGCAGTCAATCGAAAGGGGGTGGCTCACCCCTCCACTTT.

This clone was detected only a few times. This chain uses TRBV4-2 with TRBJ2-1, with 11 bases aligning to TRBD2. Germline values: CDR1 LGHNA, CDR2 YNFKEQ. The CDR3 totals 20 residues. Trimming took 0 bases from V and 0 from J; bases not matched to a gene: 10. CDR3 residues: CASSQEDLAGGRSSYNEQFF. Here the CDR3 DNA reads TGTGCCAGCAGCCAAGAAGACCTAGCGGGGGGCCGGAGCTCCTACAATGAGCAGTTCTTC.

The CDR3 protein is CASSLDREQYF. The CDR3 DNA reads TGTGCCAGCAGCTTAGATCGCGAGCAGTACTTC. The V gene is TRBV7-6, the J gene TRBJ2-7, with D uncertain. V lost 1 base and J lost 6, with 4 bases in between. The CDR3 covers 11 residues. The germline CDR1 and CDR2 sequences are SGHVS and FNYEAQ.

This clone was found a few times. The rearrangement joins TRBV10-3 to TRBJ2-1; the match to TRBD2 covers 14 bases. V shed 10 bases, J shed 8 bases, and the junction held 4 bases outside the gene matches. CDR3 length: 13 amino acids. Germline CDR1 reads ENHRY; CDR2 reads SYGVKD. The CDR3 reads CATGTSGGHEQFF. The CDR3 DNA sequence: TGTGCCACCGGGACTAGCGGGGGCCATGAGCAGTTCTTC.

The chain has TRBV28 and TRBJ2-1, with D perhaps matching TRBD2 (5 bases). V dropped 5 bases and J dropped 8 bases, with 19 bases sitting between them. The CDR3 is 15 amino acids. CDR1 is MDHEN, CDR2 SYDVKM, per germline. The CDR3 nucleotides read TGTGCCAGCAGTCCCCCCGTTGGCAACGGGGATGAGCAGTTCTTC. This encodes CASSPPVGNGDEQFF.

This clone was recorded a few times. The J gene is TRBJ2-7, the V gene TRBV5-1, with 7 nucleotides matching TRBD2. Germline CDR1 and CDR2: SGHRS and YFSETQ. This CDR3 contains 13 residues. Losses at the gene ends were 5 bases for V and 3 bases for J; bases not matched to a gene: 5. CDR3 nucleotides: TGCGCCAGCAGGGCTACGGGGGGCTACGAGCAGTACTTC. This gives the protein CASRATGGYEQYF.